These T cell receptor beta chains were read from a single sample in a study of early T cells in non-severe SARS-CoV-2 infection. MiXCR, run by TCRdb on the 5' RACE reads, gives a single entry per CDR3 protein. This table holds 50,000 or so distinct CDR3 sequences, around 13% found once. Sequencing input: whole blood. All receptors derive from an adult who was a healthcare worker with PCR-confirmed SARS-CoV-2 infection or an uninfected control (not recorded which). Each CDR3 is given with its conserved first and last residue. Fields, in order: D gene, clone size, V gene, J gene, CDR3 DNA, CDR3 protein. A D gene is named only where the DNA matches it firmly. Expanded clones get a size class; other rows say once, few or many, or leave the size out.

D gene: .
clone size: many
V gene: TRBV3-1
J gene: TRBJ2-6
CDR3 DNA: TGTGCCAGCAGCCTTGGACCCTCTGGGGCCAACGTCCTGACTTTC
CDR3 protein: CASSLGPSGANVLTF

D gene: .
clone size: few
V gene: TRBV2
J gene: TRBJ1-2
CDR3 DNA: TGTGCCAGCAGGGAGGACTCGCCTATCTGGGGCTACACCTTC
CDR3 protein: CASREDSPIWGYTF

D gene: .
clone size: .
V gene: TRBV29-1
J gene: TRBJ1-2
CDR3 DNA: TGCAGCGTTGGAGGGGGCTATGGCTACACCTTC
CDR3 protein: CSVGGGYGYTF

D gene: .
clone size: .
V gene: TRBV12-3/TRBV12-4
J gene: TRBJ2-7
CDR3 DNA: TGTGCCAGCAGTTTACTATCTGTATCCTACGAGCAGTACTTC
CDR3 protein: CASSLLSVSYEQYF

D gene: .
clone size: many
V gene: TRBV30
J gene: TRBJ1-1
CDR3 DNA: TGTGCCTGGAGTGTGCTGAATCCTGAAGCTTTCTTT
CDR3 protein: CAWSVLNPEAFF

D gene: .
clone size: many
V gene: TRBV7-8
J gene: TRBJ2-7
CDR3 DNA: TGTGCCAGCAGCCCCGCCGGAGGTCCCTTCTACGAGCAGTACTTC
CDR3 protein: CASSPAGGPFYEQYF

D gene: .
clone size: few
V gene: TRBV3-1
J gene: TRBJ1-4
CDR3 DNA: TGTGCCAGCAGCCACGGGCAGGGTTTTGAAAAACTGTTTTTT
CDR3 protein: CASSHGQGFEKLFF

D gene: .
clone size: many
V gene: TRBV12-3/TRBV12-4
J gene: TRBJ2-3
CDR3 DNA: TGTGCCAGCACCCTTACGGTCGGCCGAAACACAGATACGCAGTATTTT
CDR3 protein: CASTLTVGRNTDTQYF

D gene: TRBD1
clone size: many
V gene: TRBV6-1
J gene: TRBJ1-1
CDR3 DNA: TGTGCCAGCAGTGTGGGACAGGGGGCGCGGGGGAACACTGAAGCTTTCTTT
CDR3 protein: CASSVGQGARGNTEAFF

D gene: .
clone size: .
V gene: TRBV28
J gene: TRBJ1-6
CDR3 DNA: TGTGCCAGCAGTTCCGCAGGGGATAATTCACCCCTCCACTTT
CDR3 protein: CASSSAGDNSPLHF

D gene: .
clone size: few
V gene: TRBV10-3
J gene: TRBJ2-7
CDR3 DNA: TGTGCCATCAGTGACGGACAGATATTTGGCGAGCAGTACTTC
CDR3 protein: CAISDGQIFGEQYF

D gene: .
clone size: .
V gene: TRBV13
J gene: TRBJ1-2
CDR3 DNA: TGTGCCAGCAGCACGGACAGTCCGAGGCCCTATGGCTACACCTTC
CDR3 protein: CASSTDSPRPYGYTF

D gene: .
clone size: many
V gene: TRBV5-1
J gene: TRBJ1-5
CDR3 DNA: TGCGCCAGCAGCTTGGCAGGGGACAATCAGCCCCAGCATTTT
CDR3 protein: CASSLAGDNQPQHF

D gene: .
clone size: .
V gene: TRBV29-1
J gene: TRBJ2-7
CDR3 DNA: TGCAGCGTTGAAGGGCAGCCCTACGAGCAGTACTTC
CDR3 protein: CSVEGQPYEQYF

D gene: .
clone size: many
V gene: TRBV28
J gene: TRBJ2-1
CDR3 DNA: TGTGCCAGCAGTTTACCCGGAACCAGCTTGTACAATGAGCAGTTCTTC
CDR3 protein: CASSLPGTSLYNEQFF